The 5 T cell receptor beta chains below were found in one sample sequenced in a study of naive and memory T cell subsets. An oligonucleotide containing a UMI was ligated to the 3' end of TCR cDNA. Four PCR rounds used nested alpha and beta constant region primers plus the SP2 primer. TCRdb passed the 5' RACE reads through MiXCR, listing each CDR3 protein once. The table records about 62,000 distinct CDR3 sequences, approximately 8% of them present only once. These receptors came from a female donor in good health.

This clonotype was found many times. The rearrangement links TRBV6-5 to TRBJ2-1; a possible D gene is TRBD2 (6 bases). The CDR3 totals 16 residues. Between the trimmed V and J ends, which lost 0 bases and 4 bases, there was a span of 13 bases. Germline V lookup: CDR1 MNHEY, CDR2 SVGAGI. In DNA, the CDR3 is TGTGCCAGCAGTTACTCGTTCTTGGGGGGTTACAATGAGCAGTTCTTC. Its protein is CASSYSFLGGYNEQFF.

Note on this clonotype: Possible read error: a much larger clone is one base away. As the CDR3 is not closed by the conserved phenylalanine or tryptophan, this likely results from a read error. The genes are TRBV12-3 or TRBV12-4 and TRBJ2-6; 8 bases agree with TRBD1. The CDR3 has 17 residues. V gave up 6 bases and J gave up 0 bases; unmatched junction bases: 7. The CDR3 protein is CASSQTGGASGANVLTL. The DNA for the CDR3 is TGTGCCAGCAGCCAAACAGGGGGTGCCTCTGGGGCCAACGTCCTGACTCTC.

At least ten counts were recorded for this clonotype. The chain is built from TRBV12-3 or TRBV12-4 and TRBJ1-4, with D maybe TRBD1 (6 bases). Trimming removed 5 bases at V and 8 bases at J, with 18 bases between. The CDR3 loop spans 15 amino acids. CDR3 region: CASSPDRSRGEKLFF. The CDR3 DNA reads TGTGCCAGCAGTCCTGACAGGTCGCGAGGGGAAAAACTGTTTTTT.

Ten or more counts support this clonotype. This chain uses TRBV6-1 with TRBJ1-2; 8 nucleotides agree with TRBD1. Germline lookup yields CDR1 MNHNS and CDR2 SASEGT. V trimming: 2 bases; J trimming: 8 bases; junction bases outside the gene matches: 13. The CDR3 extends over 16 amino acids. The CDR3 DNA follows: TGTGCCAGCAGTGAAATCCCCTCCGGACAGGGAGCGGGCTACACCTTC. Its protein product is CASSEIPSGQGAGYTF.

CDR3 region: CASTSVNLWANTQYF. CDR3 coding DNA: TGTGCCAGCACCTCCGTGAACCTATGGGCAAATACGCAGTATTTT. This rearrangement joins TRBV28 to TRBJ2-3; D is unclear. The CDR3 sequence is 15 residues long. Germline V gives CDR1 MDHEN, CDR2 SYDVKM. V lost 7 bases, J lost 7 bases, and 21 bases lay in between.